The clone carrying this T cell receptor (beta chain) was observed once. Measured with immunoSEQ multiplex PCR; TCRdb has only the in-frame clones, and not every one. The repertoire consists of 40,000 to 50,000 clones, with roughly 75% occurring once and the leading ten covering 9.5% to 10%. This specimen belongs to a study of radiotherapy plus CTLA-4 blockade in lung cancer. The CDR3 runs 14 residues. CDR1 SGHRS and CDR2 YFSETQ come from the germline V gene. V was pared by 2 bases and J by 7 bases, with 13 bases between. This material consisted of peripheral blood, taken from a patient treated with radiotherapy plus ipilimumab. The gene calls are TRBV5-1 and TRBJ2-4; TRBD1 is a possible D gene (6 bases). This sequence originates from a human donor with non-small cell lung cancer who had stable disease on radiotherapy plus ipilimumab. The CDR3 here is CASSLDTGQNIQYF. DNA for the CDR3: TGCGCCAGCAGCTTAGATACAGGGCAGAACATTCAGTACTTC.